This T cell receptor (beta chain) was recorded in a study of Graves' ophthalmopathy and Graves' hyperthyroidism. Amplified TCR beta CDR3 regions were obtained using RNA transcripts as template. The workflow started with a first-round RT-PCR run with HTBI primers and then moved on to a second-round multiplex PCR. TCRdb used MiXCR to reprocess the multiplex PCR reads, holding one entry per CDR3 protein. This table holds 740,000 or so distinct CDR3 sequences, 35% to 50% found once. Sequencing was carried out using peripheral blood. The receptor's source is an adult man with Graves' ophthalmopathy.

Here the CDR3 DNA reads TGCGCCAGCAGCTCCACAGGGGACTCACGGGAGACCCAGTACTTC. Protein: CASSSTGDSRETQYF. The chain couples TRBV5-1 to TRBJ2-5, with D perhaps TRBD1 (7 bases). The germline V and J ends were trimmed by 3 bases and 5 bases, with 17 bases remaining between them. This CDR3 is built from 15 residues. CDR1 and CDR2 (germline): SGHRS, YFSETQ.